What follows are 31 T cell receptor beta chains derived from one specimen sequenced in a study of siplizumab effects on memory and regulatory T cells. Clones were read by immunoSEQ multiplex PCR, and TCRdb kept only the in-frame ones, dropping some. Of 94,000 or so clones listed, 80% to 95% are singletons. Sequenced sample: CD8+ T cells sorted from blood. The receptors were sampled from a human donor in good health.

The rearrangement uses TRBV29-1 and TRBJ2-7; D not resolved. CDR1 and CDR2 from the germline V gene are SQVTM and ANQGSEA. Trimming cost V 1 base and J 3 bases, with 4 bases left between them. This CDR3 has 11 amino acids. The CDR3 sequence is CSVEVGYEQYF. In DNA form, the CDR3 reads TGCAGCGTTGAAGTGGGCTACGAGCAGTACTTC.

The chain links TRBV7-8 to TRBJ1-2; a possible D gene is TRBD1 (6 bases). Germline V gives CDR1 SGHVS, CDR2 FQNEAQ. The CDR3 totals 16 residues. V dropped 1 base and J dropped 4 bases, with 16 bases sitting between them. CDR3 in amino acids: CASSLVSAGEPYGYTF. The CDR3 DNA reads TGTGCCAGCAGCTTAGTCTCGGCAGGGGAACCCTATGGCTACACCTTC. The complete variable domain, with remaining parts taken from reference TRBV7-8 and TRBJ1-2, reads GAGVSQSPRYKVAKRGQDVALRCDPISGHVSLFWYQQALGQGPEFLTYFQNEAQLDKSGLPSDRFFAERPEGSVSTLKIQRTQQEDSAVYLCASSLVSAGEPYGYTFGSGTRLTVV.

The chain links TRBV19 to TRBJ2-7; 7 nucleotides match TRBD1. With 5 bases clipped from V and 1 base from J, the junction kept 11 bases outside the gene matches. This CDR3 is 16 amino acids long. CDR1 is LNHDA, CDR2 SQIVND, per germline (reference sequence). For the CDR3, the DNA is TGTGCCAGTAGTGCGCATAAGACAGGGAAATCCTACGAGCAGTACTTC. Translation: CASSAHKTGKSYEQYF. The full variable domain, completed using reference TRBV19 and TRBJ2-7, is DGGITQSPKYLFRKEGQNVTLSCEQNLNHDAMYWYRQDPGQGLRLIYYSQIVNDFQKGDIAEGYSVSREKKESFPLTVTSAQKNPTAFYLCASSAHKTGKSYEQYFGPGTRLTVT.

This rearrangement joins TRBV2 to TRBJ2-7, with D unresolved. The germline V and J ends were trimmed by 2 bases and 1 base, with 12 bases remaining between them. Germline V gene sequence: CDR1 SNHLY, CDR2 FYNNEI. This CDR3 contains 15 residues. The CDR3 protein is CASSEFTESSYEQYF. CDR3 coding DNA: TGTGCCAGCAGTGAATTTACAGAAAGTTCCTACGAGCAGTACTTC.

This clone was observed a few times. The gene calls are TRBV5-3 and TRBJ1-5, with TRBD1 identical over 7 bases. TRBV5-3 is an open reading frame whose function is uncertain. V shed 3 bases, J shed 7 bases, and the junction held 7 bases outside the gene matches. CDR3 length: 14 residues. The CDR3 region is CARSCDRDGQPQHF. CDR3 DNA sequence: TGTGCCAGAAGCTGCGACAGGGATGGACAGCCCCAGCATTTT.

The chain combines TRBV7-2 with TRBJ2-7; TRBD2 matches 15 bases. Germline V gene sequence: CDR1 SGHTA, CDR2 FQGNSA. With 5 bases clipped from V and 3 bases from J, the junction kept 2 bases outside the gene matches. CDR3 length: 15 amino acids. CDR3 nucleotide sequence: TGTGCCAGCAGCGAGGGACTAGCGGGAGGCTACGAGCAGTACTTC. Translating it yields CASSEGLAGGYEQYF. Variable domain in full (rest from reference TRBV7-2 and TRBJ2-7): GAGVSQSPSNKVTEKGKDVELRCDPISGHTALYWYRQSLGQGLEFLIYFQGNSAPDKSGLPSDRFSAERTGGSVSTLTIQRTQQEDSAVYLCASSEGLAGGYEQYFGPGTRLTVT.

The J gene is TRBJ1-2, the V gene TRBV25-1; the match to TRBD1 covers 8 bases. The CDR3 is 16 residues long. Germline V gene sequence: CDR1 MGHDK, CDR2 SYGVNS. V lost 1 base and J lost 4; bases outside the gene matches: 8. The CDR3 is CASSESWQGAIYGYTF. As DNA, the CDR3 is TGTGCCAGCAGTGAATCTTGGCAGGGGGCTATCTATGGCTACACCTTC.

This chain connects TRBV5-6 to TRBJ1-1; 9 bases fit TRBD1. CDR3 size: 15 residues. With V trimmed by 4 bases and J by 3 bases, 7 bases remained unmatched. Germline CDR1 SGHDT, CDR2 YYEEEE. CDR3: CASSGGTGWDTEAFF. The CDR3 bases are TGTGCCAGCAGCGGGGGGACAGGGTGGGACACTGAAGCTTTCTTT.

This chain connects TRBV6-1 to TRBJ1-5; D ambiguous. Trimming left V 6 bases short and J 0 bases short, with 12 bases between. The CDR3 runs to 15 residues. The germline V gene encodes CDR1 MNHNS and CDR2 SASEGT. This CDR3 reads CASREYSYSNQPQHF. The CDR3, as DNA: TGTGCCAGCAGGGAATACAGTTATAGCAATCAGCCCCAGCATTTT.

The chain couples TRBV7-8 to TRBJ2-1; D possibly corresponds to TRBD2 (6 bases). Germline V CDR1 and CDR2: SGHVS, FQNEAQ. The CDR3 consists of 13 residues. V dropped 4 bases and J dropped 6 bases, with 10 bases sitting between them. Here the CDR3 reads CASSSPGVNEQFF. CDR3 sequence (DNA): TGTGCCAGCAGCTCGCCGGGAGTCAATGAGCAGTTCTTC.

V gene TRBV10-3 combines with J gene TRBJ1-2; D is undetermined. Between the trimmed V and J ends, which lost 3 bases and 5 bases, there was a span of 16 bases. The CDR3 runs to 15 residues. CDR1 and CDR2 from the germline V gene are ENHRY and SYGVKD. Here the CDR3 reads CAISDKDETDYGYTF. The CDR3 DNA sequence: TGTGCCATCAGTGATAAGGATGAGACCGATTATGGCTACACCTTC.

V gene TRBV5-4 combines with J gene TRBJ2-3, with D possibly TRBD1 on 6 matching bases. Trimming pared 6 bases from V and 4 bases from J, leaving 18 bases between. The V gene's germline CDR1 is SGHNT and CDR2 YYREEE (reference sequence). The CDR3 spans 15 residues. CDR3 region: CASNVGTQPPDTQYF. DNA for the CDR3: TGTGCCAGCAACGTAGGGACACAACCTCCAGATACGCAGTATTTT.

The rearrangement links TRBV27 to TRBJ2-7, with D possibly being TRBD1 or TRBD2 (5 bases each). This CDR3 contains 13 residues. In germline, CDR1 is MNHEY, CDR2 SMNVEV (reference sequence). V lost 8 bases, J lost 3 bases, and 14 bases lay in between. CDR3 protein: CASGTRGLYEQYF. The DNA for the CDR3 is TGTGCCAGCGGGACCCGCGGGCTCTACGAGCAGTACTTC.

This chain connects TRBV6-5 to TRBJ1-3; 8 nucleotides agree with TRBD1. V dropped 6 bases and J dropped 2; count of bases not matched to a gene: 6. CDR1 is MNHEY, CDR2 SVGAGI, per germline. The CDR3 sequence is 15 residues long. The chain's CDR3 is CASRASGGTGNTIYF. CDR3 sequence (DNA): TGTGCCAGCAGAGCTTCAGGGGGCACTGGAAACACCATATATTTT.

The chain links TRBV9 to TRBJ1-5; D uncertain. The V end was cut by 2 bases, the J end by 5 bases, with 11 bases between. Germline CDR1 and CDR2: SGDLS and YYNGEE. The CDR3 totals 14 residues. The CDR3 DNA follows: TGTGCCAGCAGCGTTAGCGGTTCCCATCAGCCCCAGCATTTT. Protein product: CASSVSGSHQPQHF.

This clone was observed a single time. The chain has TRBV5-1 and TRBJ1-3; D is undetermined. V was trimmed by 4 bases and J by 6 bases, leaving 11 bases between them. Germline values: CDR1 SGHRS, CDR2 YFSETQ. The CDR3 sequence is 13 residues long. This CDR3 is CASSGLDVNTIYF. In nucleotides, the CDR3 is TGCGCCAGCAGCGGGCTAGACGTAAACACCATATATTTT.

The V call is TRBV11-1, the J call TRBJ2-7; D might be TRBD1 or TRBD2, each matching 5 bases. With 1 base removed from V and 2 bases from J, the gap between germline ends came to 18 bases. This CDR3 is built from 17 residues. Germline V gene sequence: CDR1 SGHAT, CDR2 FQDESV (reference sequence). DNA of the CDR3: TGTGCCAGCAGCTTAGGCTACAGGACGGGGTCAACCTACGAGCAGTACTTC. Residues: CASSLGYRTGSTYEQYF.

This clone was counted a few times. This chain connects TRBV9 to TRBJ2-1; 8 bases are a match to TRBD1. This CDR3 spans 15 amino acids. After removal of 5 bases from V and 4 bases from J, the junction contained 8 bases not matched to a gene. Germline V gene sequence: CDR1 SGDLS, CDR2 YYNGEE. CDR3 protein: CASSGPGQEYNEQFF. The CDR3 DNA follows: TGTGCCAGCAGTGGACCGGGACAGGAATACAATGAGCAGTTCTTC.

The chain employs TRBV4-2 and TRBJ1-2; tentative D call: TRBD1 (6 bases). Trimming removed 4 bases from V and 3 bases from J, with 15 bases in between. This CDR3 is built from 15 residues. From germline, CDR1 is LGHNA and CDR2 YNFKEQ. The CDR3 region is CASSPKGKGDYGYTF. The DNA of the CDR3 is TGTGCCAGCAGCCCAAAGGGAAAGGGGGACTATGGCTACACCTTC.

V and J are TRBV4-1 and TRBJ2-3; 8 bases match TRBD1. This CDR3 has 16 amino acids. After removal of 3 bases from V and 2 bases from J, the junction contained 7 bases not matched to a gene. The germline V gene has CDR1 MGHRA and CDR2 YSYEKL. This CDR3 is CASSQETGATTDTQYF. The CDR3 DNA sequence: TGCGCCAGCAGCCAGGAGACAGGGGCTACCACAGATACGCAGTATTTT.

The chain uses TRBV6-6 and TRBJ2-7; no clear D gene. CDR1 is MNHNY and CDR2 is SVGAGI in the germline V gene (reference sequence). The CDR3 totals 13 residues. V was pared by 2 bases and J by 6 bases, with 11 bases between. In DNA form, the CDR3 reads TGTGCCAGCAGTTACGACTCCGCCCTCGAGCAGTACTTC. Translation: CASSYDSALEQYF.

The chain carries TRBV6-5 and TRBJ1-3; D unresolved. Trimming pared 4 bases from V and 4 bases from J, leaving 14 bases between. The CDR3 consists of 15 residues. CDR1 and CDR2 from the germline V gene are MNHEY and SVGAGI. The CDR3 protein is CASSLSDILGNTIYF. The CDR3, as DNA: TGTGCCAGCAGTTTGAGCGACATCCTCGGAAACACCATATATTTT.

Here the CDR3 reads CASSLSPGGQGFYEQYF. CDR3 coding DNA: TGTGCCAGCAGTTTATCCCCAGGGGGACAGGGCTTCTACGAGCAGTACTTC. The rearrangement links TRBV27 to TRBJ2-5; 9 positions agree with TRBD1. The J call is uncertain, as TRBJ2-7 better fits the DNA end. The CDR3 has 17 amino acids. The germline gives CDR1 MNHEY, CDR2 SMNVEV (reference sequence).

V and J are TRBV5-4 and TRBJ1-1, with 8 bases that match TRBD1. The CDR3 spans 16 residues. Germline V lookup: CDR1 SGHNT, CDR2 YYREEE (reference sequence). V lost 4 bases and J lost 1; bases outside the gene matches: 9. The CDR3 DNA sequence: TGTGCCAGCAGCATATTACAGGGGGTTCCGAACACTGAAGCTTTCTTT. Translation: CASSILQGVPNTEAFF.

The chain uses TRBV19 and TRBJ2-5; D possibly corresponds to TRBD2 (6 bases). The length of the CDR3 is 14 residues. V dropped 7 bases and J dropped 5 bases, with 17 bases sitting between them. CDR1 and CDR2 (germline): LNHDA, SQIVND (reference sequence). CDR3 residues: CASNKGLGVETQYF. The CDR3 DNA follows: TGTGCCAGTAACAAGGGACTGGGCGTGGAGACCCAGTACTTC.

The V gene is TRBV4-1, the J gene TRBJ2-7; possibly TRBD2 for D (5 bases). This CDR3 has 13 residues. Germline assignment: CDR1 MGHRA and CDR2 YSYEKL. V gave up 0 bases and J gave up 5 bases, with 8 bases separating them. CDR3 nucleotides: TGCGCCAGCAGCCAAGATCCCGGGAACGAGCAGTACTTC. This sequence encodes CASSQDPGNEQYF.

The chain recombines TRBV6-1 with TRBJ2-3, with D perhaps TRBD2 (5 bases). This CDR3 is built from 17 residues. The V gene's germline CDR1 is MNHNS and CDR2 SASEGT. Trimming took 1 base from V and 0 from J, leaving 14 bases between them. This CDR3 is CASSEGLSSDSTDTQYF. The CDR3 bases are TGTGCCAGCAGTGAAGGGTTAAGTAGCGATAGCACAGATACGCAGTATTTT.

The chain combines TRBV7-3 with TRBJ2-7; 11 bases map to TRBD2. This CDR3 is 15 amino acids long. Looked up from germline, CDR1 is SGHTA and CDR2 is FQGTGA. V was pared by 5 bases and J by 2 bases, with 5 bases of the junction left unmatched. DNA for the CDR3: TGTGCCAGCAGCCCCTCGACTAGCGGGGCCTACGAGCAGTACTTC. Its translation: CASSPSTSGAYEQYF.

This chain links TRBV5-4 with TRBJ2-7; TRBD2 matches 7 bases. J was trimmed by 2 bases and V by 3 bases; bases with no gene match: 5. The CDR3 is 14 amino acids. Germline V gives CDR1 SGHNT, CDR2 YYREEE (reference sequence). The DNA for the CDR3 is TGTGCCAGCAGCTATGACGGGACTACCTACGAGCAGTACTTC. Translated: CASSYDGTTYEQYF. Drawing the rest from reference TRBV5-4 and TRBJ2-7, the complete variable domain is ETGVTQSPTHLIKTRGQQVTLRCSSQSGHNTVSWYQQALGQGPQFIFQYYREEENGRGNFPPRFSGLQFPNYSSELNVNALELDDSALYLCASSYDGTTYEQYFGPGTRLTVT.

This clone was seen once. This chain uses TRBV10-3 with TRBJ1-1; D ambiguous. CDR1 is ENHRY, CDR2 SYGVKD, per germline. The germline V and J ends were trimmed by 2 bases and 1 base, with 11 bases remaining between them. The CDR3 runs 15 residues. CDR3 sequence (DNA): TGTGCCATCAGTGAGATGGCCGGGTCGAACACTGAAGCTTTCTTT. This sequence encodes CAISEMAGSNTEAFF.

The V and J genes are TRBV4-2 and TRBJ2-1, with 9 bases aligning to TRBD2. CDR3 size: 17 residues. J gave up 6 bases and V 0 bases, and 9 bases lay outside the gene matches. The germline V gene has CDR1 LGHNA and CDR2 YNFKEQ. The CDR3 bases are TGTGCCAGCAGCCAAGACCCGTCTAGCGGGATGGGCAATGAGCAGTTCTTC. It specifies CASSQDPSSGMGNEQFF.